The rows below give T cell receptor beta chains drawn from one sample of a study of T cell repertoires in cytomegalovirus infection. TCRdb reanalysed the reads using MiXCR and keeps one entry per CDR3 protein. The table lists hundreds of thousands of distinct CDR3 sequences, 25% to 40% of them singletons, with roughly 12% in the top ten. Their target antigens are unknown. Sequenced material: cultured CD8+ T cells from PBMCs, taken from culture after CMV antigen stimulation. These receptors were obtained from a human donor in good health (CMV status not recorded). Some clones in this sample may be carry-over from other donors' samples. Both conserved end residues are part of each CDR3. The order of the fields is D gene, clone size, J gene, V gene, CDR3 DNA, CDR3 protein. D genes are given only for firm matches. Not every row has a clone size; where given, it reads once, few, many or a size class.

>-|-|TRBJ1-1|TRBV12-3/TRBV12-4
TGTGCCAGCAGTCCCCCCTCGGGGCCGAACACTGAAGCTTTCTTT
CASSPPSGPNTEAFF
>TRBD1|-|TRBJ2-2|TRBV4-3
TGCGCCAGCAGCCAAGATCTCACAGGGGTAACCGGGGAGCTGTTTTTT
CASSQDLTGVTGELFF
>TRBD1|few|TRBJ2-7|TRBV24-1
TGTGCCACCCTAACCCGGGACAGGGGAGACGAGCAGTACTTC
CATLTRDRGDEQYF
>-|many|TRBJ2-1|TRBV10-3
TGTGCCATCAGTGAGGCGGGGACTTACAATGAGCAGTTCTTC
CAISEAGTYNEQFF
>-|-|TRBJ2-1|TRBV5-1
TGCGCCAGCAGCGAAGGAGTCGAGCAGTTCTTC
CASSEGVEQFF
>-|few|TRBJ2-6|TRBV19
TGTGCCAGTAGTATAGGGGGCTCTGGGGCCAACGTCCTGACTTTC
CASSIGGSGANVLTF
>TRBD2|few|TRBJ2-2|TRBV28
TGTGCCAGCAGTTTACCCCTTCCGGGGACTAGCGGGGCCGAACAAGTCACCGGGGAGCTGTTTTTT
CASSLPLPGTSGAEQVTGELFF
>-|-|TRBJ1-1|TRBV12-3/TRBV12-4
TGTGCCAGCAGTTGGACGGTCGAGGAAGCTTTCTTT
CASSWTVEEAFF
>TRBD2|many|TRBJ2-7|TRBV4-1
TGTGCCAGCAGTCAGGGCGGGGGGCCCTACGAGCAGTACTTC
CASSQGGGPYEQYF
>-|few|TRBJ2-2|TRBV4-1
TGCGCCAGCAGCCAATATCAGCGGCAGAACACCGGGGAGCTGTTTTTT
CASSQYQRQNTGELFF
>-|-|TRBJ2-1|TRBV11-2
TGTGCCAGCAGCTTATCCCCTGGGGCAGGCGATGAGCAGTTCTTC
CASSLSPGAGDEQFF
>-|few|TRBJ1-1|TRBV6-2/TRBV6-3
TGTGCCAGCAGTCTTACTCGGCCACCAGGAGGGAACACTGAAGCTTTCTTT
CASSLTRPPGGNTEAFF
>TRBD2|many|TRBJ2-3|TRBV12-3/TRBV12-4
TGTGCCAGCACCCCGCCGGGACTAGCGGGGGATCCTTTCACAGATACGCAGTATTTT
CASTPPGLAGDPFTDTQYF
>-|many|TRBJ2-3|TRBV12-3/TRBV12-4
TGTGCCAGCAGCGCTACCCTTTCTTACACCTTCTCAGATACGCAGTATTTT
CASSATLSYTFSDTQYF
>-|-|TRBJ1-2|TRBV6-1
TGTGCCAGCATCCCTCCAGGGGCCACATCTAACTATGGCTACACCTTC
CASIPPGATSNYGYTF
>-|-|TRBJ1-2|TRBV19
TGTGCCAGTAGTATCCTTCAGGGGTTTGGCTATGGCTACACCTTC
CASSILQGFGYGYTF
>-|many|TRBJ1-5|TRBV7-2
TGTGCCAGCAGCACCCGGGAGGCCAATCAGCCCCAGCATTTT
CASSTREANQPQHF
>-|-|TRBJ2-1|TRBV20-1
TGCAGTGCTAGAGATAGGGGACAACCCACGGTTGAGCAGTTCTTC
CSARDRGQPTVEQFF